The T cell receptor (beta chain) described here comes from a study of blood T cell repertoires in COVID-19. Study-wide background: The United States, Italy and Spain provided the acute and convalescent COVID-19 samples. Sample material is recorded as cDNA or gDNA derived from T cells, B-cell-depleted T cells, or PBMCs.

Authors' data handling: Reference gene primer amplification yielded estimated nucleated cell counts. Sequenced by immunoSEQ multiplex PCR; TCRdb stores in-frame clones only, minus some. The V and J calls and the clone size are those of that table, but D and trimming were determined from the DNA. The sample has 150,000 to 160,000 clones, roughly nine tenths seen once. The CDR3 extends over 17 amino acids. From germline, CDR1 is LGHNA and CDR2 YNFKEQ. V lost 3 bases, J lost 0 bases, and 15 bases lay in between. This TCR derives from a man in his forties or fifties with acute or convalescent COVID-19. The genes are TRBV4-2 and TRBJ1-3; weak D call: TRBD1 (6 bases). Sequencing used peripheral blood. The CDR3 bases are TGTGCCAGCAGCCACGAACAGGGTAGCCTCTCTGGAAACACCATATATTTT. This sequence encodes CASSHEQGSLSGNTIYF.